Below, 17 T cell receptor beta chains from the same sample are listed, as sequenced in a study of regulatory T cells in long-lasting Graves disease. The sample's time point: newly diagnosed GD, antithyroid drugs for less than 3 months. TCR sequences were obtained from RNA taken from PBMCs. Through Arm-PCR of CDR3 regions and iRepertoire HTBI primers, TCR beta libraries were built. Each CDR3 protein is one row after TCRdb ran MiXCR on the multiplex PCR reads. The sample yields 500,000 to 700,000 distinct CDR3 sequences, roughly 15% seen once. The same data also went into a second study, on T cells in Graves' hyperthyroidism and ophthalmopathy.

The sequencing here drew on peripheral blood mononuclear cells (PBMCs), taken at new diagnosis, from a patient treated with antithyroid drugs. The receptor source for this set is a woman aged 25-40 years with Graves disease.

Points on this clonotype: This likely reflects a read error, since a far larger clone is one base away. The CDR3 ends on some other residue instead of the conserved phenylalanine or tryptophan, so this is likely a read error. The genes are TRBV28 and TRBJ2-7; possible D gene TRBD2, 6 bases. This CDR3 has 14 amino acids. Trimming cost V 6 bases and J 7 bases, with 19 bases left between them. Germline values: CDR1 MDHEN, CDR2 SYDVKM. The CDR3: CASSLPPGVREQYL. CDR3 nucleotide sequence: TGTGCCAGCAGCTTACCCCCGGGGGTGAGAGAGCAGTACCTC.

In DNA form, the CDR3 reads TGCGCCAGCAGCCCCCAGGGGCTAAACACCGGGGAGCTGTTTTTT. This codes for CASSPQGLNTGELFF. The chain couples TRBV5-1 to TRBJ2-2, with D perhaps matching TRBD1 (6 bases). Trimming took off 4 bases at V and 2 bases at J, with 12 bases between the two ends. The germline gives CDR1 SGHRS, CDR2 YFSETQ. The CDR3 loop spans 15 amino acids.

The chain carries TRBV6-2 or TRBV6-3 and TRBJ2-7; 8 bases are a match to TRBD1. Germline V gene lookup returns CDR1 MNHEY and CDR2 SVGEGT. This CDR3 region has 14 residues. The trim removed 3 bases at V and 2 bases at J, leaving 3 bases unmatched. The CDR3 sequence: CASSYLQGAYEQYF. CDR3 DNA sequence: TGTGCCAGCAGTTATTTACAGGGGGCCTACGAGCAGTACTTC.

Regarding this clonotype: The junction and the germline gene differ at one end; a read error may be behind it. The genes are TRBV19 and TRBJ2-3; no definite D call. Germline CDR1 reads LNHDA; CDR2 reads SQIVND (reference sequence). The length of the CDR3 is 15 residues. CDR3: CTSSIAGASTDTQYF. Here the CDR3 DNA reads TGTACCAGTAGTATCGCCGGCGCTAGCACAGATACGCAGTATTTT.

About this clonotype itself: A much more abundant neighbour one base away suggests this may be a read error. The V and J genes are TRBV6-1 and TRBJ1-2; D is undetermined. The germline CDR1 and CDR2 sequences are MNHNS and SASEGT. The CDR3 is 14 amino acids. CDR3: CASGDIHPAGGYTF. The CDR3 DNA reads TGTGCCAGCGGTGATATCCATCCGGCGGGAGGCTACACCTTC.

This clonotype was observed a few times. This rearrangement joins TRBV19 to TRBJ1-3; a possible D gene is TRBD1 (5 bases). Germline values: CDR1 LNHDA, CDR2 SQIVND (reference sequence). The CDR3 sequence is 14 residues long. V was pared by 8 bases and J by 0 bases, with 11 bases between. CDR3 nucleotides: TGTGCCAGTCGTCGGGACCTCTCTGGAAACACCATATATTTT. This sequence encodes CASRRDLSGNTIYF. Full variable domain (outside the CDR3, taken from reference TRBV19 and TRBJ1-3): DGGITQSPKYLFRKEGQNVTLSCEQNLNHDAMYWYRQDPGQGLRLIYYSQIVNDFQKGDIAEGYSVSREKKESFPLTVTSAQKNPTAFYLCASRRDLSGNTIYFGEGSWLTVV.

This clonotype was detected only a few times. V gene TRBV20-1 combines with J gene TRBJ1-4, with D uncertain. Germline V CDR1 and CDR2: DFQATT, SNEGSKA (reference sequence). V lost 7 bases to trimming and J lost 4 bases, with 10 bases between them. CDR3 length: 12 residues. CDR3 sequence: CSVRGFNEKLFF. The CDR3 DNA follows: TGCAGTGTCCGGGGTTTTAATGAAAAACTGTTTTTT.

V is TRBV7-3 and J is TRBJ2-1, with 12 bases matching TRBD2. Germline CDR1 SGHTA, CDR2 FQGTGA. This CDR3 spans 15 amino acids. Unmatched junction bases numbered 5, after V lost 5 bases and J lost 6 bases. This chain's CDR3 is CASSTGLAGLNEQFF. CDR3 coding DNA: TGTGCCAGCAGCACGGGACTAGCGGGCCTCAATGAGCAGTTCTTC. The whole variable domain, filled in from reference TRBV7-3 and TRBJ2-1, reads GAGVSQTPSNKVTEKGKYVELRCDPISGHTALYWYRQSLGQGPEFLIYFQGTGAADDSGLPNDRFFAVRPEGSVSTLKIQRTERGDSAVYLCASSTGLAGLNEQFFGPGTRLTVL.

This chain links TRBV18 with TRBJ1-3, with D unclear. V was pared by 3 bases and J by 2 bases, with 11 bases between. CDR3 length equals 15 residues. Germline V gives CDR1 KGHSH, CDR2 LQKENI. The CDR3 protein is CASSPSAAAGNTIYF. The CDR3 nucleotides read TGTGCCAGCTCACCTTCTGCGGCGGCTGGAAACACCATATATTTT.

The rearrangement links TRBV7-6 to TRBJ2-2, with D perhaps matching TRBD1 or TRBD2 (5 bases each). V lost 1 base and J 5 bases, leaving 17 bases between the germline ends. The V gene's germline CDR1 is SGHVS and CDR2 FNYEAQ. CDR3 length equals 17 residues. The CDR3 reads CASSLVAGRGSTGELFF. The CDR3 nucleotides read TGTGCCAGCAGCTTAGTGGCAGGGCGAGGGAGTACCGGGGAGCTGTTTTTT.

Details on this clonotype: Just one base apart from a much larger clone, this may be a read error. This chain uses TRBV2 with TRBJ2-3, with D unclear. Germline V gives CDR1 SNHLY, CDR2 FYNNEI. This CDR3 region has 10 residues. The CDR3 DNA sequence: TGTGCCGGCAGTGAAACTACGCAGTATTTT. This gives the protein CAGSETTQYF.

As to this clonotype: This may be a read error: a much more frequent sequence differs by one nucleotide. Since the CDR3 does not end with the conserved phenylalanine or tryptophan, this likely comes from a read error. The chain is built from TRBV6-1 and TRBJ2-6, with a weak D call TRBD1 (5 bases). With 5 bases removed from V and 0 bases from J, the gap between germline ends came to 8 bases. Per germline, CDR1 MNHNS and CDR2 SASEGT. The CDR3 has 15 amino acids. The CDR3: CASSPGHSGANVLTS. The CDR3 DNA reads TGTGCCAGCAGTCCCGGACACTCTGGGGCCAACGTCCTGACTTCC.

This clonotype has a handful of counts. The chain has TRBV19 and TRBJ1-1; tentative D call: TRBD1 (6 bases). Germline-derived CDR1 and CDR2 are LNHDA and SQIVND (reference sequence). V lost 5 bases to trimming and J lost 3 bases, with 10 bases between them. CDR3 size: 13 residues. The CDR3 loop reads CASSVGGHTEAFF. For the CDR3, the DNA is TGTGCCAGTAGTGTCGGGGGGCACACTGAAGCTTTCTTT.

There are a few counts of this clonotype. The rearrangement links TRBV6-2 or TRBV6-3 to TRBJ1-4; D possibly corresponds to TRBD1 (5 bases). CDR3 length equals 15 residues. V lost 0 bases, J lost 8 bases, and 13 bases lay in between. Germline CDR1 MNHEY, CDR2 SVGEGT. The CDR3 loop is CASSYSGTRNEKLFF. The CDR3 DNA reads TGTGCCAGCAGTTACTCTGGGACGAGGAACGAAAAACTGTTTTTT.

This clonotype was found many times. V gene TRBV3-1 combines with J gene TRBJ1-1; no reliable D call. The CDR3 is 16 residues long. Germline lookup yields CDR1 LGHDT and CDR2 YNNKEL (reference sequence). V was trimmed by 0 bases and J by 0 bases, leaving 11 bases between them. CDR3 sequence: CASSQESRQLNTEAFF. Written as DNA, the CDR3 is TGTGCCAGCAGCCAAGAAAGTAGGCAGTTGAACACTGAAGCTTTCTTT.

The chain has TRBV5-1 and TRBJ2-7; D is unresolved. CDR3 length equals 13 residues. Trimming took off 4 bases at V and 2 bases at J, with 10 bases between the two ends. CDR1 and CDR2 (germline): SGHRS, YFSETQ. In nucleotides, the CDR3 is TGCGCCAGCAGCCAATCAGATACCTACGAGCAGTACTTC. Protein: CASSQSDTYEQYF. Full variable domain (rest looked up from reference TRBV5-1 and TRBJ2-7): KAGVTQTPRYLIKTRGQQVTLSCSPISGHRSVSWYQQTPGQGLQFLFEYFSETQRNKGNFPGRFSGRQFSNSRSEMNVSTLELGDSALYLCASSQSDTYEQYFGPGTRLTVT.

This clonotype was picked up a small number of times. The rearrangement uses TRBV28 and TRBJ2-5, with 8 nucleotides matching TRBD2. The V and J ends lost 6 bases and 5 bases, in that order; junction bases with no gene match: 11. The CDR3 contains 15 residues. Germline CDR1 and CDR2: MDHEN and SYDVKM. The CDR3 DNA reads as TGTGCCAGCAGAGACGGCGGACTAGCTGCGGAGACCCAGTACTTC. Its protein is CASRDGGLAAETQYF.